The 28 T cell receptor beta chains below come from one sample, sequenced in a study of metastatic and nonmetastatic thyroid tumors. There were no patients who had received any treatment before thyroid surgery. From the PCR reads, TCRdb re-called clones with MiXCR. The table has 20,000 to 25,000 clones, over 20% seen once; the top ten hold roughly 7.8%. Sample: blood. These receptor sequences come from a female donor with papillary thyroid cancer or a benign thyroid nodule (not recorded which). Some clones in this sample may be carry-over from other donors' samples.

Comment on this clone: The sample has other DNA sequences that encode this CDR3 too. This chain joins TRBV20-1 and TRBJ2-7; no clear D gene. The ends were cut back, 1 base at V and 6 bases at J, with 10 bases in the middle. Looked up from germline, CDR1 is DFQATT and CDR2 is SNEGSKA (reference sequence). This CDR3 contains 12 residues. The CDR3, as DNA: TGCAGTGCTAGAGCCATAAGGGTCGAGCAGTACTTC. Translated, it gives CSARAIRVEQYF.

This clone was seen many times. The chain employs TRBV4-1 and TRBJ1-1, with D perhaps matching TRBD1 (5 bases). The CDR3 totals 13 residues. CDR1 MGHRA and CDR2 YSYEKL come from the germline V gene. The V end was cut by 1 base, the J end by 10 bases, with 13 bases between. The chain's CDR3 is CASSQVGQGLAFF. CDR3 sequence (DNA): TGCGCCAGCAGCCAAGTAGGGCAGGGATTAGCTTTCTTT.

The chain is built from TRBV20-1 and TRBJ2-1; 7 positions agree with TRBD2. Trimming took 3 bases from V and 8 from J; bases not matched to a gene: 10. From germline, CDR1 is DFQATT and CDR2 SNEGSKA (reference sequence). The CDR3 spans 14 residues. Here the CDR3 DNA reads TGCAGTGCTAGCGGGAGGTACAGCTTCTATGAGCAGTTCTTC. Translation: CSASGRYSFYEQFF.

Ten or more counts support this clone. The rearrangement joins TRBV29-1 to TRBJ2-3, with D maybe TRBD2 (7 bases). Trimming removed 3 bases at V and 8 bases at J, with 15 bases between. The germline CDR1 and CDR2 sequences are SQVTM and ANQGSEA. This CDR3 comprises 13 residues. CDR3 nucleotides: TGCAGCGTTGAGGGGGGGCTCTTAGGTACGCAGTATTTT. It encodes CSVEGGLLGTQYF.

The sample holds many counts of this clone. This chain joins TRBV18 and TRBJ2-7; D gene uncertain. Germline V CDR1 and CDR2: KGHSH, LQKENI. With 4 bases removed from V and 4 bases from J, the gap between germline ends came to 5 bases. There are 11 residues in the CDR3. CDR3 nucleotide sequence: TGTGCCAGCTCACTCGAGTACGAGCAGTACTTC. Translating gives CASSLEYEQYF. Filled out from reference TRBV18 and TRBJ2-7, the complete variable domain reads NAGVMQNPRHLVRRRGQEARLRCSPMKGHSHVYWYRQLPEEGLKFMVYLQKENIIDESGMPKERFSAEFPKEGPSILRIQQVVRGDSAAYFCASSLEYEQYFGPGTRLTVT.

The V call is TRBV12-3 or TRBV12-4, the J call TRBJ2-7, with 9 bases identical to TRBD1. J lost 0 bases, V lost 6 bases, and 6 bases had no gene match. The CDR3 runs to 15 residues. The CDR3 DNA reads as TGTGCCAGCAGCCGGATGGACAGGGGCTCCTACGAGCAGTACTTC. Amino acids: CASSRMDRGSYEQYF.

This clone was counted ten times or more. A read error may explain this, as a much larger clone is one base away. V usage is TRBV19 and J usage is TRBJ2-1; no reliable D call. This CDR3 has 15 residues. Germline CDR1 LNHDA, CDR2 SQIVND (reference sequence). The CDR3 bases are TGTGCCAGTAGTATAGTTTCATACAGCTACAGTGAGCAGTTCTTC. Its protein product is CASSIVSYSYSEQFF. The variable domain in full, with the rest retrieved from reference TRBV19 and TRBJ2-1, is DGGITQSPKYLFRKEGQNVTLSCEQNLNHDAMYWYRQDPGQGLRLIYYSQIVNDFQKGDIAEGYSVSREKKESFPLTVTSAQKNPTAFYLCASSIVSYSYSEQFFGPGTRLTVL.

With respect to this clone: Sequence at one end of the junction differs from germline and may be a read error. This chain uses TRBV7-2 with TRBJ1-2; 7 bases align to TRBD1. CDR3 size: 12 residues. The germline gives CDR1 SGHTA, CDR2 FQGNSA. Here the CDR3 DNA reads TGTGCCAGCAGCCCGACAGGGCATGGGTACACCTTC. Its translation: CASSPTGHGYTF.

On this clone: A much larger clonotype is one base distant, so this may be a read error. The rearrangement uses TRBV20-1 and TRBJ2-5, with TRBD1 matching over 12 bases. The CDR3 contains 16 residues. CDR1 and CDR2 from the germline V gene are DFQATT and SNEGSKA (reference sequence). With 2 bases clipped from V and 6 bases from J, the junction kept 10 bases outside the gene matches. CDR3 protein: CSARSFGTGGLKTQYF. In DNA form, the CDR3 reads TGCAGTGCTAGATCTTTCGGGACAGGGGGCTTGAAGACCCAGTACTTC.

This clone was observed a handful of times. Its ends do not fully match the called genes, so a read error is possible. The chain has TRBV6-5 and TRBJ2-2; D is perhaps TRBD1 or TRBD2 (5 bases each). The CDR3 covers 16 residues. Looked up from germline, CDR1 is MNHEY and CDR2 is SVGAGI. The CDR3 here is CASSYTTRGLTGEPFF. The CDR3 nucleotides read TGTGCCAGCAGTTACACAACAAGGGGCCTCACCGGGGAGCCGTTTTTT.

This clone has ten or more counts. The chain recombines TRBV6-1 with TRBJ1-1; D perhaps matches TRBD1 (6 bases). V shed 8 bases and J shed 3 bases, with 13 bases lying between them. The CDR3 extends over 13 amino acids. Per germline, CDR1 MNHNS and CDR2 SASEGT. The CDR3 loop is CASGGQGYTEAFF. CDR3 sequence (DNA): TGTGCCAGCGGAGGTCAGGGGTACACTGAAGCTTTCTTT.

In this sample, this clone turned up a few times. A much larger clone differs by one base, so this may be a read error. The rearrangement links TRBV29-1 to TRBJ2-1, with 7 nucleotides matching TRBD1. The V segment lost 3 bases and the J segment 2 bases; nucleotides outside the gene matches: 4. The CDR3 runs to 14 residues. From germline, CDR1 is SQVTM and CDR2 ANQGSEA. The DNA for the CDR3 is TGCAGCGTTGACCTCCAGGGGGCCTACAATGAGCAGTTCTTC. Its protein is CSVDLQGAYNEQFF.

In this sample, this clone turned up a few times. This chain connects TRBV12-3 or TRBV12-4 to TRBJ1-5; D not certain. The CDR3 is 16 residues long. V lost 7 bases and J lost 4, with 20 bases in between. The CDR3 loop reads CASTLRVGMGNQPQHF. The CDR3 region has the DNA TGTGCCAGCACCCTCCGTGTGGGGATGGGAAATCAGCCCCAGCATTTT.

This clone was recorded many times. This chain joins TRBV4-3 and TRBJ2-1; TRBD2 matches at 9 bases. With V trimmed by 0 bases and J by 3 bases, 3 bases remained unmatched. This CDR3 contains 16 residues. In germline, CDR1 is LGHNA, CDR2 YSLEER. The CDR3, as DNA: TGCGCCAGCAGCCAAGATGGGCGGGGGGGCTACAATGAGCAGTTCTTC. Amino acids: CASSQDGRGGYNEQFF.

This clone was counted many times. V is TRBV14 and J is TRBJ2-1; the D gene is possibly TRBD2 (5 bases). Germline values: CDR1 SGHDN, CDR2 FVKESK. The CDR3 runs 16 residues. The germline V and J ends were trimmed by 1 base and 3 bases, with 13 bases remaining between them. The CDR3 is CASSQARRGHYNEQFF. In nucleotides, the CDR3 is TGTGCCAGCAGCCAAGCTCGCCGGGGTCACTACAATGAGCAGTTCTTC.

V gene TRBV28 combines with J gene TRBJ1-2, with a tentative D call TRBD1 (6 bases). The CDR3 is 13 amino acids. Per the germline V gene, CDR1 is MDHEN and CDR2 is SYDVKM. Trimming shortened V by 3 bases and J by 6 bases, and 11 bases separated the two germline ends. This chain's CDR3 is CASSLGHVDGYTF. DNA of the CDR3: TGTGCCAGCAGTTTGGGACATGTAGATGGCTACACCTTC.

This clone showed up many times. The rearrangement uses TRBV6-4 and TRBJ1-5, with TRBD1 as a possible D gene (5 bases). Germline V gives CDR1 MRHNA, CDR2 SNTAGT. Trimming cost V 2 bases and J 7 bases, with 12 bases left between them. The CDR3 is made up of 14 amino acids. CDR3 DNA: TGTGCCAGCAGTGACGCCCTTGGGGGACAGCCCCAGCATTTT. Its protein product is CASSDALGGQPQHF.

This clone showed up many times. The CDR3 DNA reads TGCGCCAGCAGCCAAGACCCGGGGCTAGCCGCCAATGAGCAGTTCTTC. Translation gives CASSQDPGLAANEQFF. V is TRBV4-3 and J is TRBJ2-1; D assignment may be TRBD1 or TRBD2 (5 bases each). The CDR3 runs 16 residues. Germline V gives CDR1 LGHNA, CDR2 YSLEER. Trimming removed 0 bases at V and 6 bases at J, with 15 bases between.

The sample holds many counts of this clone. The chain joins TRBV12-3 or TRBV12-4 to TRBJ1-1; 8 bases fit TRBD1. This CDR3 spans 13 amino acids. V trimming: 3 bases; J trimming: 10 bases; junction bases outside the gene matches: 7. The CDR3 is CASSLDREGVAFF. The CDR3, as DNA: TGTGCCAGCAGTTTGGACAGGGAGGGGGTAGCTTTCTTT.

In its sample, this clone was seen many times. V is TRBV12-3 or TRBV12-4 and J is TRBJ2-2, with 10 nucleotides matching TRBD2. V was clipped by 8 bases and J by 1 base; unmatched bases: 1. The CDR3 consists of 14 residues. The CDR3 region is CASRTSGNTGELFF. The CDR3 nucleotides are TGTGCCAGCCGGACTAGCGGGAACACCGGGGAGCTGTTTTTT.

The chain couples TRBV3-1 to TRBJ2-7; D is undetermined. The CDR3 runs 12 residues. V dropped 4 bases and J dropped 6 bases, with 10 bases sitting between them. Germline loops: CDR1 LGHDT, CDR2 YNNKEL (reference sequence). DNA of the CDR3: TGTGCCAGCAGCCGGATACCTCTCGAGCAGTACTTC. It is translated as CASSRIPLEQYF.

This clone occurred many times. The rearrangement uses TRBV20-1 and TRBJ2-3; D is undetermined. From germline, CDR1 is DFQATT and CDR2 SNEGSKA (reference sequence). The CDR3 runs to 9 residues. V was cut by 6 bases and J by 7 bases, with 5 bases left in between. The CDR3 loop is CSAGNTQYF. The CDR3 DNA is TGCAGTGCGGGAAATACGCAGTATTTT.

Notes on this clone: A junction end diverges from the germline sequence, so it may reflect a read error. V usage is TRBV3-1 and J usage is TRBJ2-7, with TRBD1 identical over 8 bases. The CDR3 has 14 residues. CDR1 LGHDT and CDR2 YNNKEL come from the germline V gene (reference sequence). The CDR3 loop reads CGSSWQGAAYDQYF. Written as DNA, the CDR3 is TGTGGCAGCAGCTGGCAGGGGGCCGCCTACGACCAGTACTTC.

V usage is TRBV28 and J usage is TRBJ2-7; D might be TRBD2 (5 bases). Germline V gene data show CDR1 as MDHEN and CDR2 as SYDVKM. The CDR3 is 16 residues long. V was trimmed by 4 bases and J by 4 bases, leaving 20 bases between them. The CDR3 bases are TGTGCCAGCAGTTCTGGCGTAGCTGAGAGGGAATACGAGCAGTACTTC. This gives the protein CASSSGVAEREYEQYF.

This clone came up many times. The V and J genes are TRBV20-1 and TRBJ2-7, with a possible D match to TRBD2 (5 bases). The CDR3 has 16 amino acids. Trimming pared 1 base from V and 3 bases from J, leaving 19 bases between. In germline, CDR1 is DFQATT, CDR2 SNEGSKA (reference sequence). As DNA, the CDR3 is TGCAGTGCTAGAGCCCAGTCCGCCAGACTAAACTACGAGCAGTACTTC. Translated, it gives CSARAQSARLNYEQYF.

This clone was seen only once. The junction differs from germline at one of its ends, possibly a read error. This chain links TRBV7-8 with TRBJ1-5; a possible D gene is TRBD1 (6 bases). Germline V gene lookup returns CDR1 SGHVS and CDR2 FQNEAQ. The CDR3 covers 14 residues. The CDR3 nucleotides read TGTGCGAGCAGCTTAGGGACATCCCCCGGGCGCCAGCTTTTT. Translated, it gives CASSLGTSPGRQLF.

The chain recombines TRBV5-1 with TRBJ2-7; D gene unclear. The CDR3 sequence is 14 residues long. V gave up 0 bases and J gave up 5 bases, with 12 bases separating them. Per the germline V gene, CDR1 is SGHRS and CDR2 is YFSETQ. This CDR3 reads CASSLGQSLDEQYF. The CDR3 bases are TGCGCCAGCAGCTTGGGGCAGTCCCTCGACGAGCAGTACTTC. The variable domain in full, with the rest retrieved from reference TRBV5-1 and TRBJ2-7, is KAGVTQTPRYLIKTRGQQVTLSCSPISGHRSVSWYQQTPGQGLQFLFEYFSETQRNKGNFPGRFSGRQFSNSRSEMNVSTLELGDSALYLCASSLGQSLDEQYFGPGTRLTVT.

This clone came up many times. The rearrangement joins TRBV4-3 to TRBJ1-5, with TRBD1 matching over 7 bases. This CDR3 has 16 amino acids. V trimming: 0 bases; J trimming: 6 bases; junction bases outside the gene matches: 8. Germline V gene sequence: CDR1 LGHNA, CDR2 YSLEER. The CDR3 DNA follows: TGCGCCAGCAGCCAAGATCACGGACAGGCGGGTCAGCCCCAGCATTTT. It specifies CASSQDHGQAGQPQHF.